One sample yielded the 12 T cell receptor beta chains listed below, sequenced in a study of shared clonotypes between healthy human individuals. TCRdb's table, derived via immunoSEQ multiplex PCR, lists solely in-frame clones and lacks some. Here the sample spans about 1.5 million clones, 95% to 99% being singletons. The sequencing sample was made of naive CD4+ T cells sorted from blood. Subset in this sample: CD45RA+ positively selected. The receptors derive from a man younger than 45 in good health.

The chain employs TRBV7-2 and TRBJ2-7; 10 positions agree with TRBD2. V dropped 7 bases and J dropped 4; count of bases not matched to a gene: 19. The CDR3 sequence is 18 residues long. Germline lookup yields CDR1 SGHTA and CDR2 FQGNSA. CDR3 region: CASTLAFLASGSRYEQYF. Here the CDR3 DNA reads TGTGCCAGCACCCTGGCTTTCCTGGCTAGCGGGAGTAGGTACGAGCAGTACTTC.

V and J are TRBV27 and TRBJ2-1, with D perhaps assigned TRBD1 or TRBD2 (5 bases each). Germline lookup yields CDR1 MNHEY and CDR2 SMNVEV (reference sequence). The CDR3 is made up of 15 amino acids. V lost 2 bases and J lost 7, with 15 bases in between. CDR3 amino acids: CASSLRWDPTNEQFF. CDR3 sequence (DNA): TGTGCCAGCAGTTTAAGATGGGACCCAACAAATGAGCAGTTCTTC.

This chain connects TRBV5-8 to TRBJ2-7; TRBD2 might be the D (6 bases). V lost 7 bases and J 2 bases, leaving 13 bases between the germline ends. The germline V gene encodes CDR1 SGHTS and CDR2 YDEGEE. The CDR3 extends over 13 amino acids. The CDR3 DNA follows: TGTGCCAGCGTGCGGGGTCCAGCCTACGAGCAGTACTTC. This encodes CASVRGPAYEQYF.

V gene TRBV7-2 combines with J gene TRBJ1-2; the match to TRBD1 covers 11 bases. Germline V gene lookup returns CDR1 SGHTA and CDR2 FQGNSA. Trimming removed 3 bases from V and 3 bases from J; junction bases left unmatched: 3. CDR3 length: 15 amino acids. CDR3 sequence (DNA): TGTGCCAGCAGCTTTGGGACAGGGGGGTACTATGGCTACACCTTC. Protein sequence: CASSFGTGGYYGYTF.

This chain uses TRBV2 with TRBJ2-5; D unresolved. This CDR3 region has 14 residues. Germline-derived CDR1 and CDR2 are SNHLY and FYNNEI. The ends were cut back, 5 bases at V and 4 bases at J, with 14 bases in the middle. CDR3 sequence: CASSLRRVGETQYF. CDR3 sequence (DNA): TGTGCCAGCAGTCTAAGACGGGTGGGAGAGACCCAGTACTTC.

This sequence joins TRBV10-3 and TRBJ2-2; D is possibly TRBD1 (6 bases). This CDR3 has 16 residues. Germline V CDR1 and CDR2: ENHRY, SYGVKD. V was trimmed by 3 bases and J by 4 bases, leaving 15 bases between them. Here the CDR3 DNA reads TGTGCCATCAGTGACCAGGGGCAGGGCTTCACCGGGGAGCTGTTTTTT. Translating it yields CAISDQGQGFTGELFF.

The chain recombines TRBV7-2 with TRBJ1-2, with a tentative D call TRBD1 (5 bases). The CDR3 sequence is 18 residues long. Per germline, CDR1 SGHTA and CDR2 FQGNSA. The V end lost 1 base, the J end lost 2 bases, and 20 bases lay between the germline ends. The CDR3 sequence: CASSLVNWVGRQNYGYTF. DNA of the CDR3: TGTGCCAGCAGCTTAGTGAATTGGGTCGGCAGACAGAACTATGGCTACACCTTC.

This chain joins TRBV6-1 and TRBJ2-1; no clear D gene. The V end lost 1 base, the J end lost 2 bases, and 12 bases lay between the germline ends. Looked up from germline, CDR1 is MNHNS and CDR2 is SASEGT. The CDR3 sequence is 16 residues long. CDR3 DNA sequence: TGTGCCAGCAGTGAAGAGGGAATAGCCCCCTACAATGAGCAGTTCTTC. It yields the protein CASSEEGIAPYNEQFF.

This clone was observed once. This rearrangement joins TRBV6-4 to TRBJ1-1; D remains unclear. Trimming cost V 3 bases and J 1 base, with 9 bases left between them. CDR1 is MRHNA and CDR2 is SNTAGT in the germline V gene. The CDR3 is made up of 14 amino acids. CDR3 sequence reads: CASSDSPGNTEAFF. DNA for the CDR3: TGTGCCAGCAGTGATTCCCCTGGGAACACTGAAGCTTTCTTT.

The V gene is TRBV6-6, the J gene TRBJ1-5; D ambiguous. Germline V gives CDR1 MNHNY, CDR2 SVGAGI (reference sequence). The CDR3 is 15 residues long. Trimming cost V 4 bases and J 2 bases, with 12 bases left between them. The chain's CDR3 is CASSFPPGRNQPQHF. The CDR3, as DNA: TGTGCCAGCAGTTTTCCTCCGGGCCGCAATCAGCCCCAGCATTTT.

V usage is TRBV5-4 and J usage is TRBJ2-3, with TRBD2 matching over 10 bases. V lost 5 bases and J lost 5; bases outside the gene matches: 5. Germline V CDR1 and CDR2: SGHNT, YYREEE (reference sequence). The CDR3 is made up of 14 amino acids. CDR3 sequence (DNA): TGTGCCAGCAGATCGAGCGGGAGGGGAGATACGCAGTATTTT. It yields the protein CASRSSGRGDTQYF. The full variable domain, completed using reference TRBV5-4 and TRBJ2-3, is ETGVTQSPTHLIKTRGQQVTLRCSSQSGHNTVSWYQQALGQGPQFIFQYYREEENGRGNFPPRFSGLQFPNYSSELNVNALELDDSALYLCASRSSGRGDTQYFGPGTRLTVL.

This chain links TRBV11-2 with TRBJ1-2; perhaps TRBD1 as D (5 bases). The germline V and J ends were trimmed by 4 bases and 4 bases, with 7 bases remaining between them. The CDR3 runs to 12 residues. Germline values: CDR1 SGHAT, CDR2 FQNNGV. In nucleotides, the CDR3 is TGTGCCAGCAGCTCAAGGGGCTATGGCTACACCTTC. Its protein is CASSSRGYGYTF.